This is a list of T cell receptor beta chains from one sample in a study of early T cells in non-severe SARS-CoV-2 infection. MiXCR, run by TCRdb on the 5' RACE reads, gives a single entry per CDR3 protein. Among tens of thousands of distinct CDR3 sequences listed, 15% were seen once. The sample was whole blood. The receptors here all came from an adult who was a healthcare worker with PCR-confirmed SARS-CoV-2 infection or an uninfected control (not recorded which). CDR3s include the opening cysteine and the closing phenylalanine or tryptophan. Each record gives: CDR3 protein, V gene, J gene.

CDR3 protein: CSASGDSNQPQHF
V gene: TRBV20-1
J gene: TRBJ1-5

CDR3 protein: CASRTSADTQYF
V gene: TRBV6-6
J gene: TRBJ2-3

CDR3 protein: CASSFRPLLAVNNEQFF
V gene: TRBV5-5
J gene: TRBJ2-1

CDR3 protein: CASSLAGVTNEKLFF
V gene: TRBV13
J gene: TRBJ1-4

CDR3 protein: CSARDPGGSSYNEQFF
V gene: TRBV20-1
J gene: TRBJ2-1

CDR3 protein: CAISESSGQGKGDTQYF
V gene: TRBV10-3
J gene: TRBJ2-3

CDR3 protein: CASSYLGQGASQPQHF
V gene: TRBV6-2/TRBV6-3
J gene: TRBJ1-5

CDR3 protein: CASSLGGSPLHF
V gene: TRBV7-9
J gene: TRBJ1-6

CDR3 protein: CASSLGSEQFF
V gene: TRBV4-1
J gene: TRBJ2-1

CDR3 protein: CASSLEAGFNSPLHF
V gene: TRBV27
J gene: TRBJ1-6

CDR3 protein: CAIGGTNTGELFF
V gene: TRBV10-3
J gene: TRBJ2-2

CDR3 protein: CATSDDRVNEQFF
V gene: TRBV24-1
J gene: TRBJ2-1

CDR3 protein: CASRKQGMGLYEQYF
V gene: TRBV5-1
J gene: TRBJ2-7

CDR3 protein: CASSLIFRASGRESGELFF
V gene: TRBV11-2
J gene: TRBJ2-2

CDR3 protein: CASSFPRGTQETQYF
V gene: TRBV6-2/TRBV6-3
J gene: TRBJ2-5

CDR3 protein: CASSVGLAGTQYF
V gene: TRBV9
J gene: TRBJ2-3

CDR3 protein: CASSQDLTGVGTQYF
V gene: TRBV4-3
J gene: TRBJ2-5

CDR3 protein: CASWGREGDEQFF
V gene: TRBV3-1
J gene: TRBJ2-1

CDR3 protein: CASSLQDRGAEAFF
V gene: TRBV7-9
J gene: TRBJ1-1

CDR3 protein: CASSRYPFPSSYNEQFF
V gene: TRBV4-1
J gene: TRBJ2-1

CDR3 protein: CASSDGFGGRVPTDTQYF
V gene: TRBV7-9
J gene: TRBJ2-3

CDR3 protein: CASSLAGGRAYEQYF
V gene: TRBV11-2
J gene: TRBJ2-7

CDR3 protein: CASSPEVGLDYEQYF
V gene: TRBV18
J gene: TRBJ2-7

CDR3 protein: CASSLLRSGGGNSPLHF
V gene: TRBV27
J gene: TRBJ1-6

CDR3 protein: CASSFAYNQETQYF
V gene: TRBV7-8
J gene: TRBJ2-5

CDR3 protein: CSVEVTGQPQHF
V gene: TRBV29-1
J gene: TRBJ1-5

CDR3 protein: CASSLGLAGAGDTQYF
V gene: TRBV5-1
J gene: TRBJ2-3

CDR3 protein: CASSPLGQGQDGDTQYF
V gene: TRBV5-1
J gene: TRBJ2-3

CDR3 protein: CASSFFPDRGSDTQYF
V gene: TRBV7-3
J gene: TRBJ2-3

CDR3 protein: CASSLPLAGNEQYF
V gene: TRBV18
J gene: TRBJ2-7

CDR3 protein: CATSRDTGGEQFF
V gene: TRBV15
J gene: TRBJ2-1

CDR3 protein: CSARDPEREREAFIYEQYF
V gene: TRBV20-1
J gene: TRBJ2-7

CDR3 protein: CASSLYGEETQYF
V gene: TRBV7-8
J gene: TRBJ2-5

CDR3 protein: CASSPDPLIGYTF
V gene: TRBV5-5
J gene: TRBJ1-2

CDR3 protein: CASSPGLAGVWETQYF
V gene: TRBV7-6
J gene: TRBJ2-5

CDR3 protein: CASSLGGMDVTEAFF
V gene: TRBV7-9
J gene: TRBJ1-1

CDR3 protein: CASSLAGGQSSYEQYF
V gene: TRBV13
J gene: TRBJ2-7

CDR3 protein: CSARGVLAGAALQETQYF
V gene: TRBV20-1
J gene: TRBJ2-5

CDR3 protein: CASFAGTQNTGELFF
V gene: TRBV7-9
J gene: TRBJ2-2

CDR3 protein: CASSLAAAGYTDTQYF
V gene: TRBV28
J gene: TRBJ2-3

CDR3 protein: CASSLGLTNEKLFF
V gene: TRBV5-6
J gene: TRBJ1-4

CDR3 protein: CASSFATGGEQYF
V gene: TRBV7-7
J gene: TRBJ2-7

CDR3 protein: CASSQGPARQYF
V gene: TRBV4-1
J gene: TRBJ2-3

CDR3 protein: CASSPIDRRRKSSYEQYF
V gene: TRBV11-2
J gene: TRBJ2-7

CDR3 protein: CASSFSQAGYEQYF
V gene: TRBV12-3/TRBV12-4
J gene: TRBJ2-7

CDR3 protein: CASQTGDHEQFF
V gene: TRBV10-3
J gene: TRBJ2-1

CDR3 protein: CASSEASGAYEQYF
V gene: TRBV6-1
J gene: TRBJ2-7

CDR3 protein: CASSVYQGADTQYF
V gene: TRBV6-2/TRBV6-3
J gene: TRBJ2-3

CDR3 protein: CATRTGNTEAFF
V gene: TRBV2
J gene: TRBJ1-1

CDR3 protein: CSAREWGRETQYF
V gene: TRBV20-1
J gene: TRBJ2-5

CDR3 protein: CASSGGSKNIQYF
V gene: TRBV9
J gene: TRBJ2-4

CDR3 protein: CASSSPALAGLREQYF
V gene: TRBV6-2/TRBV6-3
J gene: TRBJ2-7

CDR3 protein: CASSHSPTGYGYTF
V gene: TRBV28
J gene: TRBJ1-2